Included here is one T cell receptor (beta chain) sequence, with context. The data were obtained in a study of CD4 and CD8 cells across lung adenocarcinoma regions. MiXCR, run by TCRdb on the PCR reads, gives a single entry per CDR3 protein. The sample yields about 11,000 distinct CDR3 sequences, roughly three fifths seen once. Germline CDR1 reads WNHNN; CDR2 reads SYGVQD (reference sequence). This CDR3 comprises 15 residues. Trimming removed 3 bases from V and 0 bases from J, with 8 bases in between. Donors had localized lung adenocarcinoma, a non-small cell lung cancer. The sample consisted of CD8+ T cells from the margin of a lung tumor. The chain employs TRBV10-1 and TRBJ2-2, with unresolved D. The origin of this receptor is a male donor with lung adenocarcinoma. The CD4 and CD8 labels of this study may be unreliable. The chain's CDR3 is CASSDVQPNTGELFF. The CDR3 DNA reads as TGCGCCAGCAGTGATGTACAGCCGAACACCGGGGAGCTGTTTTTT.